Below, 3 T cell receptor beta chains from the same sample are listed, as sequenced in a study of blood T cell repertoires in COVID-19. Some clones are missing from TCRdb's copy, which holds only in-frame ones; the method was immunoSEQ multiplex PCR. The sample has 180,000 or so clones; around 79% are singletons. Material: PBMCs or T cells enriched from blood (not recorded which). These TCRs come from a middle-aged man who had recovered from COVID-19.

Only a few counts were recorded for this clone. This chain uses TRBV6-4 with TRBJ2-1, with 14 bases identical to TRBD2. Looked up from germline, CDR1 is MRHNA and CDR2 is SNTAGT. The trim removed 5 bases at V and 8 bases at J, leaving 8 bases unmatched. This CDR3 contains 16 residues. CDR3 protein: CASSPGLAGVGDEQFF. For the CDR3, the DNA is TGTGCCAGCAGTCCGGGACTAGCGGGAGTTGGAGATGAGCAGTTCTTC.

The chain uses TRBV24-1 and TRBJ2-2; unclear D gene. Germline CDR1 reads KGHDR; CDR2 reads SFDVKD. Trimming cost V 5 bases and J 1 base, with 13 bases left between them. The CDR3 sequence is 16 residues long. The CDR3 reads CATSGSGSRNTGELFF. The CDR3 nucleotides are TGTGCCACCAGTGGCTCCGGTTCACGGAACACCGGGGAGCTGTTTTTT.

The chain couples TRBV19 to TRBJ2-3, with TRBD1 identical over 8 bases. The V segment lost 7 bases and the J segment 1 base; nucleotides outside the gene matches: 10. Germline-derived CDR1 and CDR2 are LNHDA and SQIVND (reference sequence). The CDR3 consists of 16 residues. CDR3 region: CASTRTGRGGTDTQYF. The CDR3 DNA sequence: TGTGCCAGTACCAGGACAGGGAGAGGCGGCACAGATACGCAGTATTTT.